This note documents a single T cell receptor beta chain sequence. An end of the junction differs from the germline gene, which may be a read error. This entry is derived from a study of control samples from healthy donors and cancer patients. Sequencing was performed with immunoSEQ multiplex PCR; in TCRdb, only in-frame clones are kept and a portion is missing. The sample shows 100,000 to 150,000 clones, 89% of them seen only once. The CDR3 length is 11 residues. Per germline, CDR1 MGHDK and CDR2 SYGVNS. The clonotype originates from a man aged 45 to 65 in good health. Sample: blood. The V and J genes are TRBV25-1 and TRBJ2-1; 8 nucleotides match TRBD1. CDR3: CASSPGQGTVF. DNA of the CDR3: TGTGCCAGCAGCCCAGGACAGGGAACGGTCTTC.